A selection of T cell receptor beta chains follows, all from one sample in a study of cytomegalovirus exposure and HLA in healthy donors. Profiling relied on immunoSEQ multiplex PCR, and the TCRdb table lists in-frame clones only, not all of them. Among roughly 80,000 clones listed, 77% were seen once. Sequenced material: PBMCs. These receptors all stem from a man in his forties or fifties in good health and CMV-seropositive. Both conserved end residues are trimmed from each CDR3.

V: TRBV4-1; J: TRBJ1-5; CDR3: ASSLGIPLVNQPQH
V: TRBV7-9; J: TRBJ2-1; CDR3: ASSPRRGSSYNEQF
V: TRBV28; J: TRBJ1-1; CDR3: ASSLTGGNTEAF
V: TRBV4-1; J: TRBJ2-1; CDR3: ASSPLSGGAYNEQF
V: TRBV30; J: TRBJ2-2; CDR3: AWGGLASTRTGELF
V: TRBV5-1; J: TRBJ1-3; CDR3: ASSQGGGGNTIY
V: TRBV6-6; J: TRBJ2-7; CDR3: ASSYGSGRVYEQY
V: TRBV4-3; J: TRBJ1-5; CDR3: ASSQDRRGGQPQH
V: TRBV12-5; J: TRBJ2-5; CDR3: ASGFFRGETQY
V: TRBV9; J: TRBJ2-1; CDR3: ASSVGTSGTNEQF
V: TRBV7-9; J: TRBJ1-4; CDR3: ASSLLVGVEKLF
V: TRBV4-3; J: TRBJ1-3; CDR3: ASSQEIRQGYGNTIY
V: TRBV5-1; J: TRBJ2-1; CDR3: ASSPKAGIYNEQF
V: TRBV27; J: TRBJ2-2; CDR3: ASSPIAGTGELF
V: TRBV5-1; J: TRBJ2-7; CDR3: ASSLEGGGVRGQY
V: TRBV18; J: TRBJ2-7; CDR3: ASSPNSGSSYEQY
V: TRBV4-2; J: .; CDR3: ASGQSGGGGSPYEQY
V: TRBV11-3; J: TRBJ2-3; CDR3: ASDRDIGVTTDTQY
V: TRBV9; J: TRBJ2-1; CDR3: ASSGRQGNNEQF
V: TRBV6-5; J: TRBJ1-2; CDR3: ASSSPDRGMEGYT
V: TRBV19; J: TRBJ1-6; CDR3: ASSYGTANNSPLH
V: TRBV6-1; J: TRBJ1-2; CDR3: ASSPGTVYGYT
V: TRBV9; J: TRBJ2-1; CDR3: ASSPGKAGTINEQF
V: TRBV9; J: TRBJ2-6; CDR3: ASSPGSRGLT
V: TRBV27; J: TRBJ1-5; CDR3: ASSQERPQPGQVNSMSNQPQH
V: TRBV18; J: TRBJ2-7; CDR3: ASSRGGTGSYEQY
V: TRBV2; J: TRBJ2-3; CDR3: ASSPGLAASTDTQY
V: TRBV30; J: TRBJ2-2; CDR3: AWSRTGVLTGELF
V: TRBV6-5; J: TRBJ2-5; CDR3: ASSYGASGGPKTQY
V: TRBV2; J: TRBJ1-5; CDR3: ASSESGSYQPQH
V: TRBV7-3; J: TRBJ2-1; CDR3: ASSINRVPDEQF
V: TRBV9; J: TRBJ2-1; CDR3: ASSAGTSAYNEQF
V: TRBV7-8; J: TRBJ2-3; CDR3: ASSLADGMGDTQY